These 14 T cell receptor beta chains were sequenced from one sample in a study of early T cells in non-severe SARS-CoV-2 infection. One entry per CDR3 protein results from TCRdb running MiXCR on the 5' RACE reads. This table holds fewer than 65,000 distinct CDR3 sequences, approximately 10% found once. Sequencing was performed on whole blood, taken at baseline. All receptors derive from an adult who was a healthcare worker with PCR-confirmed SARS-CoV-2 infection or an uninfected control (not recorded which).

The rearrangement links TRBV5-6 to TRBJ2-3; tentatively, D is TRBD1 (6 bases). The germline V gene has CDR1 SGHDT and CDR2 YYEEEE. The length of the CDR3 is 12 residues. V lost 2 bases and J lost 13, with 14 bases in between. The chain's CDR3 is CASSFSVAGEYF. For the CDR3, the DNA is TGTGCCAGCAGCTTTTCTGTGGCAGGGGAGTATTTT.

This clonotype has ten or more counts. Here the CDR3 reads CASSSLNLGTGELFF. The CDR3 region has the DNA TGTGCCAGCAGTTCGCTCAACCTGGGCACCGGGGAGCTGTTTTTT. This chain joins TRBV6-1 and TRBJ2-2; D remains ambiguous. Germline lookup yields CDR1 MNHNS and CDR2 SASEGT. The CDR3 contains 15 residues. The ends were cut back, 5 bases at V and 4 bases at J, with 14 bases in the middle.

This clonotype was observed at least ten times. This chain links TRBV2 with TRBJ2-4; D not certain. Between the trimmed V and J ends, which lost 2 bases and 0 bases, there was a span of 5 bases. Germline V gene sequence: CDR1 SNHLY, CDR2 FYNNEI. The CDR3 runs 14 residues. CDR3 loop: CASSERLAKNIQYF. The CDR3 nucleotides read TGTGCCAGCAGTGAACGGCTAGCCAAAAACATTCAGTACTTC.

The sample holds one count of this clonotype. This chain connects TRBV5-4 to TRBJ2-1; D might be TRBD2 (6 bases). Trimming cost V 2 bases and J 7 bases, with 10 bases left between them. The CDR3 runs to 13 residues. CDR1 is SGHNT, CDR2 YYREEE, per germline (reference sequence). Here the CDR3 DNA reads TGTGCCAGCAGCTTCGGAGGGTGGAATGAGCAGTTCTTC. Its protein is CASSFGGWNEQFF.

This sequence joins TRBV29-1 and TRBJ2-1; 9 bases map to TRBD2. V shed 2 bases, J shed 0 bases, and the junction held 8 bases outside the gene matches. Germline V CDR1 and CDR2: SQVTM, ANQGSEA. CDR3 length: 17 amino acids. CDR3 nucleotides: TGCAGCGTTGAACGGGTAGCGGGGGCGACCTCCTACAATGAGCAGTTCTTC. As protein: CSVERVAGATSYNEQFF.

This clonotype was detected ten times or more. The V gene is TRBV19, the J gene TRBJ1-5; D is ambiguous. This CDR3 spans 14 amino acids. Germline V lookup: CDR1 LNHDA, CDR2 SQIVND (reference sequence). Deletions cut 9 bases from V and 1 base from J, with 13 bases between. CDR3 in DNA: TGTGCCAGCGCCGTAGCAGGAAGCAATCAGCCCCAGCATTTT. Amino acid sequence: CASAVAGSNQPQHF.

This clonotype was counted only a few times. This chain joins TRBV12-3 or TRBV12-4 and TRBJ2-1; TRBD1 is a possible D gene (6 bases). The CDR3 is 12 residues long. The V end was cut by 6 bases, the J end by 10 bases, with 13 bases between. CDR3 sequence (DNA): TGTGCCAGCAGGCCCGGGACACTGGAGCAGTTCTTC. Encoded protein: CASRPGTLEQFF.

This clonotype was seen more than once but under ten times. Written as DNA, the CDR3 is TGCAGTGCTAGTTCGTCGACGGCTCTAAGCACAGATACGCAGTATTTT. It codes for CSASSSTALSTDTQYF. This chain links TRBV20-1 with TRBJ2-3; no firm D call. Per germline, CDR1 DFQATT and CDR2 SNEGSKA (reference sequence). V was shortened by 3 bases and J by 0 bases, with 16 bases between the two germline ends. The CDR3 spans 16 residues.

This clonotype was observed a few times. The rearrangement uses TRBV30 and TRBJ2-2; D gene ambiguous. Germline CDR1 reads GTSNPN; CDR2 reads SVGIG (reference sequence). CDR3 size: 12 residues. Trimming shortened V by 4 bases and J by 5 bases, and 8 bases separated the two germline ends. The CDR3 region has the DNA TGTGCCTGGAATCTGGTTACCGGGGAGCTGTTTTTT. Amino acid sequence: CAWNLVTGELFF.

This clonotype was seen a handful of times. The chain combines TRBV3-1 with TRBJ1-6, with unresolved D. This CDR3 has 15 amino acids. V lost 0 bases, J lost 8 bases, and 11 bases lay in between. Germline values: CDR1 LGHDT, CDR2 YNNKEL (reference sequence). The CDR3 here is CASSQDLLTYSPLHF. The CDR3 DNA sequence: TGTGCCAGCAGCCAAGATTTGTTAACCTATTCACCCCTCCACTTT. The full variable domain, in which reference TRBV3-1 and TRBJ1-6 provide the parts outside the CDR3, is DTAVSQTPKYLVTQMGNDKSIKCEQNLGHDTMYWYKQDSKKFLKIMFSYNNKELIINETVPNRFSPKSPDKAHLNLHINSLELGDSAVYFCASSQDLLTYSPLHFGNGTRLTVT.

This clonotype was observed many times. The rearrangement joins TRBV6-6 to TRBJ1-1, with 8 positions matching TRBD1. The J segment lost 7 bases and the V segment lost 5 bases, leaving 12 bases of the junction unmatched. The CDR3 runs to 15 residues. Germline V lookup: CDR1 MNHNY, CDR2 SVGAGI (reference sequence). The CDR3 DNA sequence: TGTGCCAGCAGTCTAATCAGGGGGCAAGGAATTGAAGCTTTCTTT. Its protein is CASSLIRGQGIEAFF.

The V and J genes are TRBV7-6 and TRBJ1-1; a possible D gene is TRBD1 (5 bases). Trimming stripped 5 bases from V and 4 bases from J, with 11 bases between. Germline-derived CDR1 and CDR2 are SGHVS and FNYEAQ. CDR3 length equals 13 residues. The CDR3 DNA reads as TGTGCCAGCAGCCGGGCAGGGAGCACTGAAGCTTTCTTT. Protein product: CASSRAGSTEAFF.

This clonotype was found a few times. This sequence joins TRBV30 and TRBJ2-3, with TRBD2 identical over 7 bases. J gave up 2 bases and V 4 bases, and 15 bases lay outside the gene matches. CDR3 length: 17 amino acids. Germline CDR1 is GTSNPN and CDR2 is SVGIG (reference sequence). CDR3 loop: CAWTRGGLASVTDTQYF. CDR3 DNA sequence: TGTGCCTGGACGCGGGGAGGGCTAGCGAGTGTCACAGATACGCAGTATTTT.

The gene calls are TRBV7-2 and TRBJ2-1; 10 bases align to TRBD2. Per the germline V gene, CDR1 is SGHTA and CDR2 is FQGNSA. The CDR3 extends over 14 amino acids. After removal of 3 bases from V and 9 bases from J, the junction contained 5 bases not matched to a gene. CDR3 nucleotide sequence: TGTGCCAGCAGCTTCAGCGGGAGGGCCACTGAGCAGTTCTTC. Encoded protein: CASSFSGRATEQFF. Full variable domain (remainder filled in from reference TRBV7-2 and TRBJ2-1): GAGVSQSPSNKVTEKGKDVELRCDPISGHTALYWYRQSLGQGLEFLIYFQGNSAPDKSGLPSDRFSAERTGGSVSTLTIQRTQQEDSAVYLCASSFSGRATEQFFGPGTRLTVL.